These 3 T cell receptor beta chains originate from one sample sequenced in a study of blood T cell repertoires in COVID-19. Data came from immunoSEQ multiplex PCR; TCRdb stores just in-frame clones and leaves some out. This repertoire shows 250,000 to 350,000 clones, 70% to 90% found once; its top ten account for roughly 5.9%. Sequencing was carried out using peripheral blood. These TCRs come from a woman between 45 and 65 years old with COVID-19, enrolled during active disease.

This clone was detected a few times. The J gene is TRBJ2-7, the V gene TRBV5-1, with D perhaps TRBD1 (6 bases). CDR1 is SGHRS, CDR2 YFSETQ, per germline. This CDR3 is built from 14 residues. V gave up 0 bases and J gave up 0 bases, with 7 bases separating them. The CDR3 DNA reads as TGCGCCAGCAGCTTGGGACAGGCCTCCTACGAGCAGTACTTC. Protein sequence: CASSLGQASYEQYF.

The V gene is TRBV5-1, the J gene TRBJ2-3; 14 bases match TRBD2. With V trimmed by 4 bases and J by 5 bases, 9 bases remained unmatched. CDR3 size: 17 residues. CDR1 and CDR2 (germline): SGHRS, YFSETQ. For the CDR3, the DNA is TGCGCCAGCAGCATCGGGACTAGCGGGAGAATATTAGATACGCAGTATTTT. It codes for CASSIGTSGRILDTQYF.

The gene calls are TRBV19 and TRBJ2-5, with 9 nucleotides matching TRBD1. Trimming took 4 bases from V and 3 from J; bases not matched to a gene: 6. The length of the CDR3 is 15 residues. Per the germline V gene, CDR1 is LNHDA and CDR2 is SQIVND (reference sequence). CDR3 in amino acids: CASSREGQGKETQYF. CDR3 coding DNA: TGTGCCAGTAGTAGAGAGGGACAGGGAAAAGAGACCCAGTACTTC. Full variable domain (missing parts from reference TRBV19 and TRBJ2-5): DGGITQSPKYLFRKEGQNVTLSCEQNLNHDAMYWYRQDPGQGLRLIYYSQIVNDFQKGDIAEGYSVSREKKESFPLTVTSAQKNPTAFYLCASSREGQGKETQYFGPGTRLLVL.